Shown below are 23 T cell receptor beta chains from a single sample sequenced in a study of T cells in Graves' hyperthyroidism and ophthalmopathy. There were TCR beta CDR3 regions amplified from RNA transcripts. The HTBI primer set served for first-round RT-PCR of the TCR CDR3. TCRdb analysed the multiplex PCR reads with MiXCR anew, one entry per CDR3 protein. The sample includes some 600,000 distinct CDR3 sequences, around 14% seen only once; the top ten take less than 6%. The material sequenced was blood. These receptor sequences come from a woman aged 25 to 45 with Graves' hyperthyroidism that later progressed to Graves' ophthalmopathy.

A remark on this clonotype: Sequence at one end of the junction differs from germline and may be a read error. The DNA for the CDR3 is TGTGCCACCAGTGACCATACTAGCGGGAGGGCCTTCGAGCAGTCCTTC. Translation: CATSDHTSGRAFEQSF. V gene TRBV24-1 combines with J gene TRBJ2-7; the match to TRBD2 covers 13 bases. The CDR3 is 16 amino acids. Germline V gene lookup returns CDR1 KGHDR and CDR2 SFDVKD.

This clonotype was counted at least ten times. The CDR3 DNA sequence: TGTGCCAGCAGCTTAGTGTTACAGGGTTCGACTGAAGCTTTCTTT. Its protein is CASSLVLQGSTEAFF. The rearrangement joins TRBV11-2 to TRBJ1-1; D possibly corresponds to TRBD1 (6 bases). Trimming took off 1 base at V and 5 bases at J, with 14 bases between the two ends. This CDR3 region has 15 residues. The germline gives CDR1 SGHAT, CDR2 FQNNGV.

The V gene is TRBV30, the J gene TRBJ2-2; 8 nucleotides align to TRBD2. J was trimmed by 7 bases and V by 6 bases; bases with no gene match: 10. In germline, CDR1 is GTSNPN, CDR2 SVGIG (reference sequence). CDR3 length: 14 amino acids. CDR3 coding DNA: TGTGCCTGCAGCCCTAGCGGGTGGGTCGGGGAGCTGTTTTTT. Translating it yields CACSPSGWVGELFF.

In this sample, this clonotype turned up many times. This chain uses TRBV30 with TRBJ2-7, with 9 nucleotides matching TRBD1. Germline CDR1 GTSNPN, CDR2 SVGIG (reference sequence). V trimming: 7 bases; J trimming: 3 bases; junction bases outside the gene matches: 10. CDR3 length: 14 amino acids. The DNA for the CDR3 is TGTGCCTCCCATCCCGGGACAGGGAACTACGAGCAGTACTTC. Translation: CASHPGTGNYEQYF. The full variable domain, rest sourced from reference TRBV30 and TRBJ2-7, is SQTIHQWPATLVQPVGSPLSLECTVEGTSNPNLYWYRQAAGRGLQLLFYSVGIGQISSEVPQNLSASRPQDRQFILSSKKLLLSDSGFYLCASHPGTGNYEQYFGPGTRLTVT.

There are many counts of this clonotype. The chain has TRBV3-1 and TRBJ2-7, with D perhaps matching TRBD2 (6 bases). This CDR3 spans 13 amino acids. Germline lookup yields CDR1 LGHDT and CDR2 YNNKEL (reference sequence). Deletions cut 4 bases from V and 3 bases from J, with 10 bases between. CDR3 DNA: TGTGCCAGCAGCCGGGACTTGTACTACGAGCAGTACTTC. This encodes CASSRDLYYEQYF.

This clonotype was recorded many times. The chain uses TRBV11-2 and TRBJ2-7, with TRBD1 matching over 7 bases. Germline CDR1 reads SGHAT; CDR2 reads FQNNGV. The CDR3 has 14 residues. J lost 4 bases, V lost 5 bases, and 8 bases had no gene match. The CDR3 region has the DNA TGTGCCAGCAGCCCGGGACAGCTTTTTTACGAGCAGTACTTC. Translating gives CASSPGQLFYEQYF.

This clonotype has just a few counts. At one of its ends the junction is not consistent with the germline gene, which may arise from a read error. The chain has TRBV7-8 and TRBJ2-7, with no clear D. CDR3 length: 13 amino acids. Germline V CDR1 and CDR2: SGHVS, FQNEAQ. The CDR3 DNA is TGTGTCAGCAGCTTAGTCCGCGTGTACGAGCAGTACTTC. Its translation is CVSSLVRVYEQYF.

This clonotype has a count of ten or more. The rearrangement links TRBV20-1 to TRBJ2-7; a weak D match, TRBD2 (6 bases). V was shortened by 4 bases and J by 4 bases, with 20 bases between the two germline ends. CDR3 length equals 15 residues. The germline gives CDR1 DFQATT, CDR2 SNEGSKA (reference sequence). This CDR3 reads CSATPLDGGPYEQYF. CDR3 in DNA: TGCAGTGCTACACCCTTAGACGGGGGACCGTACGAGCAGTACTTC.

Only a few counts were recorded for this clonotype. This sequence joins TRBV30 and TRBJ1-1, with TRBD1 identical over 7 bases. This CDR3 has 15 amino acids. Losses at the gene ends were 2 bases for V and 3 bases for J; bases not matched to a gene: 9. Germline loops: CDR1 GTSNPN, CDR2 SVGIG (reference sequence). Here the CDR3 DNA reads TGTGCCTGGAGTCCTCCCGGCAGGGGGGACACTGAAGCTTTCTTT. Translating it yields CAWSPPGRGDTEAFF.

This clonotype was found many times. The chain carries TRBV12-3 or TRBV12-4 and TRBJ2-1; TRBD2 aligns across 9 bases. V lost 5 bases to trimming and J lost 10 bases; unmatched junction nucleotides: 3. This CDR3 region has 12 residues. CDR3 DNA sequence: TGTGCCAGCAGTCCAGGACTAGCGGAGCAGTTCTTC. Protein sequence: CASSPGLAEQFF.

This clonotype has ten or more counts. The rearrangement links TRBV2 to TRBJ1-5; 9 bases align to TRBD1. Trimming removed 7 bases from V and 1 base from J; junction bases left unmatched: 11. There are 17 residues in the CDR3. Germline V gene sequence: CDR1 SNHLY, CDR2 FYNNEI. The CDR3 bases are TGTGCCAGCACCCCGGGACAGGGAAAACCCAGCAATCAGCCCCAGCATTTT. As protein: CASTPGQGKPSNQPQHF.

Ten or more counts support this clonotype. The rearrangement joins TRBV30 to TRBJ1-5; D unclear. This CDR3 contains 14 residues. The germline V and J ends were trimmed by 1 base and 7 bases, with 14 bases remaining between them. The germline CDR1 and CDR2 sequences are GTSNPN and SVGIG (reference sequence). CDR3 bases: TGTGCCTGGAGTGGTATAACCATGGACCAGCCCCAGCATTTT. Translating gives CAWSGITMDQPQHF.

The chain links TRBV19 to TRBJ2-2, with a possible D match to TRBD2 (6 bases). The CDR3 has 17 residues. V lost 3 bases and J lost 2, with 16 bases in between. Germline CDR1 reads LNHDA; CDR2 reads SQIVND (reference sequence). CDR3 DNA sequence: TGTGCCAGTAGTATGGGGTGGGAGGACGGAAACACCGGGGAGCTGTTTTTT. It specifies CASSMGWEDGNTGELFF. Filled out from reference TRBV19 and TRBJ2-2, the complete variable domain reads DGGITQSPKYLFRKEGQNVTLSCEQNLNHDAMYWYRQDPGQGLRLIYYSQIVNDFQKGDIAEGYSVSREKKESFPLTVTSAQKNPTAFYLCASSMGWEDGNTGELFFGEGSRLTVL.

V usage is TRBV4-2 and J usage is TRBJ1-1, with 7 bases lining up with TRBD1. Germline V CDR1 and CDR2: LGHNA, YNFKEQ. V lost 1 base and J lost 4; bases outside the gene matches: 9. The length of the CDR3 is 16 residues. CDR3 DNA: TGTGCCAGCAGCCAAGGGTCAGACAGGGTAGTCACTGAAGCTTTCTTT. Encoded protein: CASSQGSDRVVTEAFF.

This clonotype came up a few times. The germline gene is not matched at one end of the junction; a read error may be the cause. The rearrangement links TRBV3-1 to TRBJ2-5; 9 bases match TRBD2. CDR1 is LGHDT and CDR2 is YNNKEL in the germline V gene (reference sequence). This CDR3 contains 16 residues. The CDR3 sequence: CAGSHKAGGSQETQYF. In DNA form, the CDR3 reads TGTGCCGGCAGCCATAAAGCGGGAGGAAGCCAAGAGACCCAGTACTTC.

In this sample, this clonotype turned up a few times. The CDR3, as DNA: TGTGCCAGCAGCGCGGACAGGCTTAGCACTGAAGCTTTCTTT. Translated: CASSADRLSTEAFF. This sequence joins TRBV9 and TRBJ1-1; 7 bases line up with TRBD1. The CDR3 consists of 14 residues. V gave up 3 bases and J gave up 4 bases; unmatched junction bases: 6. CDR1 and CDR2 (germline): SGDLS, YYNGEE.

Notes on this clonotype: A much larger clone lies one base from this, so it may be a read error. CDR3 loop: CASRQGENTEAFF. CDR3 DNA: TGTGCCAGCAGACAGGGGGAGAACACTGAAGCTTTCTTT. The chain uses TRBV6-1 and TRBJ1-1, with 8 positions matching TRBD1. Germline V lookup: CDR1 MNHNS, CDR2 SASEGT. Trimming removed 6 bases from V and 1 base from J; junction bases left unmatched: 1. The CDR3 runs to 13 residues.

This clonotype was detected many times. As DNA, the CDR3 is TGTGCCAGCAGCCAAGAGAAAGTTGGTGTCTGGGACAATGAGCAGTTCTTC. This gives the protein CASSQEKVGVWDNEQFF. The rearrangement joins TRBV14 to TRBJ2-1; no firm D call. V was trimmed by 0 bases and J by 5 bases, leaving 17 bases between them. The length of the CDR3 is 17 residues. Germline V gene sequence: CDR1 SGHDN, CDR2 FVKESK.

This clonotype was found many times. The V and J genes are TRBV6-2 or TRBV6-3 and TRBJ1-1; 7 nucleotides match TRBD1. The CDR3 is 16 residues long. The germline V gene has CDR1 MNHEY and CDR2 SVGEGT. The V and J ends lost 4 bases and 1 base, in that order; junction bases with no gene match: 9. The CDR3 region has the DNA TGTGCCAGCAGTTCCGGGACAGAGTATTGGAACACTGAAGCTTTCTTT. This translates into CASSSGTEYWNTEAFF.

The V call is TRBV28, the J call TRBJ2-3; 9 bases match TRBD2. The CDR3 is made up of 13 amino acids. The V gene end was trimmed by 8 bases and the J gene end by 5 bases; junction bases not matched to a gene: 5. Germline loops: CDR1 MDHEN, CDR2 SYDVKM. CDR3 in amino acids: CASDSGSGDTQYF. CDR3 DNA: TGTGCCAGCGATAGCGGGAGTGGAGATACGCAGTATTTT. The whole variable domain, remainder taken from reference TRBV28 and TRBJ2-3, is DVKVTQSSRYLVKRTGEKVFLECVQDMDHENMFWYRQDPGLGLRLIYFSYDVKMKEKGDIPEGYSVSREKKERFSLILESASTNQTSMYLCASDSGSGDTQYFGPGTRLTVL.

This clonotype was picked up many times. The rearrangement uses TRBV9 and TRBJ2-3; no firm D call. Germline lookup yields CDR1 SGDLS and CDR2 YYNGEE. The CDR3 has 14 residues. V was trimmed by 1 base and J by 3 bases, leaving 9 bases between them. CDR3 in amino acids: CASSVRPLTDTQYF. The CDR3 nucleotides are TGTGCCAGCAGCGTACGACCACTAACAGATACGCAGTATTTT.

Remarks on this clonotype: A junction end diverges from the germline sequence, so it may reflect a read error. The V and J genes are TRBV10-3 and TRBJ1-1; TRBD1 matches 7 bases. The CDR3 is 10 amino acids. Germline CDR1 and CDR2: ENHRY and SYGVKD. DNA for the CDR3: TGTGCCAGCATGACAGGGACGGCTCTCTTT. Protein product: CASMTGTALF.

This clonotype showed up many times. This sequence joins TRBV6-6 and TRBJ2-2; no definite D call. Trimming removed 0 bases from V and 3 bases from J, with 11 bases in between. Per the germline V gene, CDR1 is MNHNY and CDR2 is SVGAGI (reference sequence). The CDR3 is 16 amino acids. Here the CDR3 reads CASSYSAITYTGELFF. The CDR3 DNA sequence: TGTGCCAGCAGTTACTCTGCCATAACCTACACCGGGGAGCTGTTTTTT.